This T cell receptor beta chain emerged from a study of cytomegalovirus exposure and HLA in healthy donors. V dropped 2 bases and J dropped 0 bases, with 6 bases sitting between them. The CDR3 is made up of 15 amino acids. CDR1 is SGDLS and CDR2 is YYNGEE in the germline V gene. 13 Jbeta primers and 60 Vbeta primers were used for the PCR. Sequencing used immunoSEQ multiplex PCR; TCRdb keeps in-frame clones, though not all of them. Among some 200,000 clones, 75% to 90% were seen once, and the ten largest hold under 7.5%. Only one count was recorded for this clone. The antigen remains undetermined. Study-wide results and caveats: The study reported that TCR beta sequences accurately predicted HLA-A and HLA-B alleles in most subjects. An analysis that came later showed most CMV-associated TCR beta chains appearing HLA-restricted. Presence/absence analyses supposed approximately even sequencing depth among donors. Later genetic work tied a missense DCLRE1C variant to beta-chain V and J trimming.

Sequenced material: PBMCs. The chain joins TRBV9 to TRBJ2-6, with D uncertain. The sequence was obtained from a woman aged 50 to 60 in good health and CMV-seropositive. CDR3 protein: CASSVLGSGANVLTF. The DNA for the CDR3 is TGTGCCAGCAGCGTTCTCGGCTCTGGGGCCAACGTCCTGACTTTC.